This T cell receptor (beta chain) was identified in a study of cytomegalovirus exposure and HLA in healthy donors. The method was immunoSEQ multiplex PCR; TCRdb's version includes in-frame clones alone and lacks a portion of them. The sample has 100,000 or so clones; 85% to 90% are singletons. Germline V gene lookup returns CDR1 KGHSH and CDR2 LQKENI. CDR3 size: 12 residues. V lost 3 bases, J lost 12 bases, and 5 bases stayed unmatched. The sample was PBMCs. The gene calls are TRBV18 and TRBJ1-1, with TRBD1 matching 9 bases. The TCR sequence derives from a woman between 18 and 29 years old in good health and CMV-seropositive. The CDR3 DNA reads TGTGCCAGCTCACCCATCGGGACAGGGTCTTTCTTT. Translation gives CASSPIGTGSFF.